This T cell receptor (beta chain) emerged from a study of blood T cells in healthy people across ages. Study details: Every two T cells gave about one barcoded beta molecule via template switching. Points from the study as a whole: Researchers deemed the diversity estimates from one million T cells underestimates.

This clonotype was recorded once. The antigen is not known. It was ten milliliters of peripheral blood that were drawn from each donor. Through a sample-barcoded 5' primer and a J-beta primer mix, a second PCR was run for roughly 7 to 11 cycles. CDR3-containing paired-end reads numbered at least 2.5 million in each sample. Each CDR3 protein gets one entry after TCRdb re-called the 5' RACE reads with MiXCR. The sample has fewer than 2,000,000 distinct CDR3 sequences, roughly 43% seen once; the top ten hold about 21%. CDR3 length: 14 residues. CDR1 ENHRY and CDR2 SYGVKD come from the germline V gene. V was trimmed by 2 bases and J by 7 bases, leaving 14 bases between them.

The specimen sequenced was blood. V is TRBV10-3 and J is TRBJ1-2; D uncertain. This receptor was taken from a human donor in good health. The CDR3, as DNA: TGTGCCATCAGTGAGCCCGCAACGTCTTGTGGCTACACCTTC. Its translation: CAISEPATSCGYTF.